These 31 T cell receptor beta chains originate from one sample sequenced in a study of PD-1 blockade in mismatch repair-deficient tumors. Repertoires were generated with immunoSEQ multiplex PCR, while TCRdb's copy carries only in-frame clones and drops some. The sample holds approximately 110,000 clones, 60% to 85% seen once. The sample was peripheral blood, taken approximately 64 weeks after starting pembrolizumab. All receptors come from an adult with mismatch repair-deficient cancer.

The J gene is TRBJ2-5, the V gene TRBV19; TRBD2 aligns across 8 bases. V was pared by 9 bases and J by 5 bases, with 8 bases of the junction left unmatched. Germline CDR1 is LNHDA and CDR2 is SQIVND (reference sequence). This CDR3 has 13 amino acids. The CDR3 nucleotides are TGTGCCAGCCGACGGGGGGGGCATGAGACCCAGTACTTC. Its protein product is CASRRGGHETQYF. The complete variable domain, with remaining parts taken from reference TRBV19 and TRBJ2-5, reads DGGITQSPKYLFRKEGQNVTLSCEQNLNHDAMYWYRQDPGQGLRLIYYSQIVNDFQKGDIAEGYSVSREKKESFPLTVTSAQKNPTAFYLCASRRGGHETQYFGPGTRLLVL.

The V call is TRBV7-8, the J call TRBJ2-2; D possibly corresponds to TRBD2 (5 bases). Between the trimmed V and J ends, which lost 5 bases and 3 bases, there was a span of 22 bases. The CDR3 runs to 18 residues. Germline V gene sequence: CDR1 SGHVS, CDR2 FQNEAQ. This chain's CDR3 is CASSLVVTPQEDTGELFF. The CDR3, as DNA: TGTGCCAGCAGCCTAGTCGTCACCCCCCAGGAGGACACCGGGGAGCTGTTTTTT.

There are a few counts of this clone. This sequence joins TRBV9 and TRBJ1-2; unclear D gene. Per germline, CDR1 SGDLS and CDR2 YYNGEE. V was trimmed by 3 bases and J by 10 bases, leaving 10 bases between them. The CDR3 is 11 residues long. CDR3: CASSEPGSYTF. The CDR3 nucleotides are TGTGCCAGCAGCGAACCGGGTTCCTACACCTTC.

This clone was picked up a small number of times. The CDR3 is CASSVNRVEGYTF. The CDR3, as DNA: TGTGCCAGCAGCGTAAACAGGGTGGAAGGCTACACCTTC. The rearrangement links TRBV5-4 to TRBJ1-2; D possibly corresponds to TRBD1 (6 bases). Germline CDR1 reads SGHNT; CDR2 reads YYREEE (reference sequence). V was shortened by 4 bases and J by 8 bases, with 15 bases between the two germline ends. The CDR3 is 13 residues long.

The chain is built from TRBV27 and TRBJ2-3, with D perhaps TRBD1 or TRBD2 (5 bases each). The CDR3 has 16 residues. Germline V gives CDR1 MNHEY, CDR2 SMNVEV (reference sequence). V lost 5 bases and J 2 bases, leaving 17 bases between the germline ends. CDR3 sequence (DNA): TGTGCCAGCAGTAGACGTCCGGGACCCAACACAGATACGCAGTATTTT. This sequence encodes CASSRRPGPNTDTQYF.

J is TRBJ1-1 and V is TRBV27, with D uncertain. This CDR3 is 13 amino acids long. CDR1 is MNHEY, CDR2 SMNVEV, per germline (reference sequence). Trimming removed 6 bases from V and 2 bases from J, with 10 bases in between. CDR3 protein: CASRPKGNTEAFF. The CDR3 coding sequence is TGTGCCAGCAGGCCAAAAGGTAACACTGAAGCTTTCTTT.

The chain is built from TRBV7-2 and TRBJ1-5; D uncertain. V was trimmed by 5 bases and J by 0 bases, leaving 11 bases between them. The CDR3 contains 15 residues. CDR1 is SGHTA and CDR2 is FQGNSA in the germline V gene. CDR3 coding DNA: TGTGCCAGCAGCCTTCTAGGTCTTAGCAATCAGCCCCAGCATTTT. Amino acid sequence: CASSLLGLSNQPQHF.

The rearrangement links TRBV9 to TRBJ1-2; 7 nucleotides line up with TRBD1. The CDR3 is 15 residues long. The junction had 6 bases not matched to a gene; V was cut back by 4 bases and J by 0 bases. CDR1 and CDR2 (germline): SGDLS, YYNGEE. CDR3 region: CASSFRDSSNYGYTF. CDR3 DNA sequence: TGTGCCAGCAGCTTCCGGGACAGTTCTAACTATGGCTACACCTTC.

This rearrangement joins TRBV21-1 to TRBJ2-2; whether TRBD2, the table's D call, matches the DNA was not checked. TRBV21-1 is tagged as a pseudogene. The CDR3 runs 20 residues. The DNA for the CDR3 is TGTGCCAGCAGCAATATCTCGGCTTGTTCTGCGGGACTAGATTCAGGGGAGCTGTTTTTT. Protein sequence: CASSNISACSAGLDSGELFF.

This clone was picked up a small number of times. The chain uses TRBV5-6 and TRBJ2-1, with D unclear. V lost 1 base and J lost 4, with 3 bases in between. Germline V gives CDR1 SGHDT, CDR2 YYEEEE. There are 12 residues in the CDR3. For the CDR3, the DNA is TGTGCCAGCAGCTTGAGATACAATGAGCAGTTCTTC. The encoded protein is CASSLRYNEQFF.

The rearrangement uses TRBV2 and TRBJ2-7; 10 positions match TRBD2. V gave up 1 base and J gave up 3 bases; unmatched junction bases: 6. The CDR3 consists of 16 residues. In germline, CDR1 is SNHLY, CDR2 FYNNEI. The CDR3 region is CASSEGLAGVVYEQYF. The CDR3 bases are TGTGCCAGCAGTGAAGGGCTAGCGGGAGTAGTCTACGAGCAGTACTTC.

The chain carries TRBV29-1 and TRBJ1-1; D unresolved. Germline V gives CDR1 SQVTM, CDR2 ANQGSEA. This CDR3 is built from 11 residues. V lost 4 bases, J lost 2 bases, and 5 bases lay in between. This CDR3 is CSVAFNTEAFF. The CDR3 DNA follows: TGCAGCGTTGCCTTCAACACTGAAGCTTTCTTT.

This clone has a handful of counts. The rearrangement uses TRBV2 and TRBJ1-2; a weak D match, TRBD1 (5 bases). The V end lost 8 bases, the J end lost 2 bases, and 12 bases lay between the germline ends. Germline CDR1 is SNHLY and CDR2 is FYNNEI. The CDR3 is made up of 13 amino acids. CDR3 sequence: CASSKDKNYGYTF. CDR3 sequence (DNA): TGTGCCAGCTCTAAGGACAAGAACTATGGCTACACCTTC.

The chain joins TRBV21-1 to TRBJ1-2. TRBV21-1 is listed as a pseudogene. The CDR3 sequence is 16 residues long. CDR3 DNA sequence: TGTGCCAGCAGCAAAGTTTGGGTCGAAACTAACTATGGCTACACCTTC. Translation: CASSKVWVETNYGYTF.

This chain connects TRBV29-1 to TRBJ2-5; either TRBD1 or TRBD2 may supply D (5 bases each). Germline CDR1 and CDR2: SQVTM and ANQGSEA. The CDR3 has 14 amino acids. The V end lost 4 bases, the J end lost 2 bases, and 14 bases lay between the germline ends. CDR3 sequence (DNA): TGCAGCGTTGGCGAGGGACGTAGTCAAGAGACCCAGTACTTC. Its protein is CSVGEGRSQETQYF. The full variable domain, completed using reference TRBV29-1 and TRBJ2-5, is SAVISQKPSRDICQRGTSLTIQCQVDSQVTMMFWYRQQPGQSLTLIATANQGSEATYESGFVIDKFPISRPNLTFSTLTVSNMSPEDSSIYLCSVGEGRSQETQYFGPGTRLLVL.

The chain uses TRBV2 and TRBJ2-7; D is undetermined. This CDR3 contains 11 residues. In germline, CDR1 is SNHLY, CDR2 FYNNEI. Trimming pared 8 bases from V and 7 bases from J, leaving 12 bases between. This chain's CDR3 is CASQVRGEQYF. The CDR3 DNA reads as TGTGCCAGCCAAGTACGAGGTGAGCAGTACTTC.

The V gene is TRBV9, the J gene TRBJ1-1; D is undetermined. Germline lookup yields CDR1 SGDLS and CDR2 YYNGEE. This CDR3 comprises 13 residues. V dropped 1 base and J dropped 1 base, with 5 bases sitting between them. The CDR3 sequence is CASSVTGNTEAFF. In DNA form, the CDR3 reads TGTGCCAGCAGCGTAACGGGGAACACTGAAGCTTTCTTT.

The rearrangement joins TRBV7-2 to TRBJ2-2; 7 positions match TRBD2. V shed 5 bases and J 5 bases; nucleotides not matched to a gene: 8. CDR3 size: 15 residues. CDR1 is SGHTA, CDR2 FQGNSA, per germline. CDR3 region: CASSNGGVTTGELFF. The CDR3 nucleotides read TGTGCCAGCAGCAATGGGGGGGTCACGACCGGGGAGCTGTTTTTT.

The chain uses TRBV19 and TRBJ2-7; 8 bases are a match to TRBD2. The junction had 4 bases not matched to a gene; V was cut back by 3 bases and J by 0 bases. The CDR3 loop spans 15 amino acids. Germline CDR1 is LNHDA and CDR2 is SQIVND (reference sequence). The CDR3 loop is CASSIASGSSYEQYF. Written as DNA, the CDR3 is TGTGCCAGTAGTATTGCGAGCGGGAGCTCCTACGAGCAGTACTTC.

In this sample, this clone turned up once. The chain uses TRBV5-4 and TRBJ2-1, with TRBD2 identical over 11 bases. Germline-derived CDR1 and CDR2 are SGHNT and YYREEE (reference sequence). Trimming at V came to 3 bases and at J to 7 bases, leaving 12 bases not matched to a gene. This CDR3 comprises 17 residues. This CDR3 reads CASSSAQLAGVGNEQFF. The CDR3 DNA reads TGTGCCAGCAGCTCCGCACAACTAGCGGGAGTAGGGAATGAGCAGTTCTTC.

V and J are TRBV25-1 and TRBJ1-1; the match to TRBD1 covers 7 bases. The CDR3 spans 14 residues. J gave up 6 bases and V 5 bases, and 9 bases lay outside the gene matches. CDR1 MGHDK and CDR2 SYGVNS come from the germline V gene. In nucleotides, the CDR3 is TGTGCCAGCAGTTCCTCGAGAGGGGGCTCTGAAGCTTTCTTT. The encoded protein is CASSSSRGGSEAFF.

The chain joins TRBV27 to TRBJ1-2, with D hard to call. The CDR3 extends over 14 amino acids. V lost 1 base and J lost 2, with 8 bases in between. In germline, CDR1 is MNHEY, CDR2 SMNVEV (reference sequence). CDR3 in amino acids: CASSLLVANYGYTF. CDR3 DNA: TGTGCCAGCAGTTTATTGGTAGCAAACTATGGCTACACCTTC.

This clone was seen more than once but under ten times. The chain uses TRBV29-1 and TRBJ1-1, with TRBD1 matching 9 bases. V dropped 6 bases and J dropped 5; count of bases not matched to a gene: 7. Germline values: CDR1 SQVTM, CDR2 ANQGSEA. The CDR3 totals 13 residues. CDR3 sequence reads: CSVPDRGMTEAFF. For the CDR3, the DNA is TGCAGCGTCCCCGACAGGGGGATGACTGAAGCTTTCTTT.

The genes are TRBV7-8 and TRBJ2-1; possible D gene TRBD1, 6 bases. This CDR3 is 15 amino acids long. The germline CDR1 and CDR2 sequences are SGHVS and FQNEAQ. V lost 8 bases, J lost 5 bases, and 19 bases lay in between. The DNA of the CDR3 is TGTGCCAGCTTCCCGAGGGGGAAGTACGACAATGAGCAGTTCTTC. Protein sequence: CASFPRGKYDNEQFF.

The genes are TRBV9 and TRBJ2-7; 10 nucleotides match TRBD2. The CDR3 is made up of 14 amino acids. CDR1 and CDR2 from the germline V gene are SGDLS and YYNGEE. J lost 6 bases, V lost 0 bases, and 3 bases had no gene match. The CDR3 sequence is CASSVGLAGVEQYF. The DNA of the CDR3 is TGTGCCAGCAGCGTAGGTCTAGCGGGAGTCGAGCAGTACTTC.

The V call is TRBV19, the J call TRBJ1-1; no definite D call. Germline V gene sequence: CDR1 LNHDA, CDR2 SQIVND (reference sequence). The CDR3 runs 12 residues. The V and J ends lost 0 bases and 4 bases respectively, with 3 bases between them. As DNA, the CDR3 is TGTGCCAGTAGTATAGATCTCACTGAAGCTTTCTTT. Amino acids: CASSIDLTEAFF.

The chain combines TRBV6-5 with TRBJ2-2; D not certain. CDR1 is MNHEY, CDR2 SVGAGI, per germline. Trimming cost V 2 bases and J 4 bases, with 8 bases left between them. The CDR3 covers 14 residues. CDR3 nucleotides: TGTGCCAGCAGTTACACCCATGGCACCGGGGAGCTGTTTTTT. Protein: CASSYTHGTGELFF.

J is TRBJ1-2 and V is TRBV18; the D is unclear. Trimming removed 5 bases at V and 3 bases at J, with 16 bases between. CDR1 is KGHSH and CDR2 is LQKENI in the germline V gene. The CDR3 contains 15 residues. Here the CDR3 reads CASSTLSQRDYGYTF. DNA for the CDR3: TGTGCCAGCTCAACTTTGTCCCAACGGGACTATGGCTACACCTTC.

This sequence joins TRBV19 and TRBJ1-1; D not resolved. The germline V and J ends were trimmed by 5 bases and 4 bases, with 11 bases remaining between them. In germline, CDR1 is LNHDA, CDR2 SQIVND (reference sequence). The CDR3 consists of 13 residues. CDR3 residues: CASSQNVGTEAFF. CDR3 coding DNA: TGTGCCAGTAGTCAGAATGTGGGCACTGAAGCTTTCTTT.

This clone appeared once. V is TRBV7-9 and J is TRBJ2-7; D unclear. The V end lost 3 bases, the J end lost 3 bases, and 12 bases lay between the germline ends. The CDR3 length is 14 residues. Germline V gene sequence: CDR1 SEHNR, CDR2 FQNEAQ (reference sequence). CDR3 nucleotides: TGTGCCAGCAGCTTGGGTGGGTTAATCTACGAGCAGTACTTC. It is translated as CASSLGGLIYEQYF.

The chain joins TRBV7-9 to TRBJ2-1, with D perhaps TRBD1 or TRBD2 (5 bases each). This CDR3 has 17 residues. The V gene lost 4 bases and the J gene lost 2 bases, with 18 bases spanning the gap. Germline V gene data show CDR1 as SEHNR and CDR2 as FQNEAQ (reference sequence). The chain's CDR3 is CASSSGTLVSPYNEQFF. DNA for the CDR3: TGTGCCAGCAGCTCCGGGACCCTAGTATCCCCCTACAATGAGCAGTTCTTC. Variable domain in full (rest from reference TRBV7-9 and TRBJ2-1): DTGVSQNPRHKITKRGQNVTFRCDPISEHNRLYWYRQTLGQGPEFLTYFQNEAQLEKSRLLSDRFSAERPKGSFSTLEIQRTEQGDSAMYLCASSSGTLVSPYNEQFFGPGTRLTVL.